A single sample is the source of the 8 T cell receptor beta chains below, sequenced in a study of radiotherapy plus CTLA-4 blockade in lung cancer. TCRdb's copy holds only in-frame clones and misses some; the assay was immunoSEQ multiplex PCR. The repertoire holds some 50,000 clones, roughly 81% seen once, with 4% to 5.5% in the top ten. The sample was peripheral blood, taken from a patient treated with radiotherapy plus ipilimumab. These receptors were taken from a human donor with non-small cell lung cancer whose response to radiotherapy plus ipilimumab could not be evaluated.

This chain connects TRBV21-1 to TRBJ2-2; TRBD2 was called by the table and not checked on the DNA. TRBV21-1 is a pseudogene. This CDR3 has 19 amino acids. The CDR3 loop is CASSKELSSGRSNTGELFF. The CDR3 coding sequence is TGTGCCAGCAGCAAAGAACTCTCTAGCGGGAGATCGAACACCGGGGAGCTGTTTTTT.

The rearrangement links TRBV2 to TRBJ2-7, with D possibly TRBD1 on 6 matching bases. CDR3 size: 14 residues. Trimming pared 4 bases from V and 0 bases from J, leaving 10 bases between. The germline CDR1 and CDR2 sequences are SNHLY and FYNNEI. CDR3 coding DNA: TGTGCCAGCAGTGGGGGGCAGAGCTCCTACGAGCAGTACTTC. Protein product: CASSGGQSSYEQYF. Filled out from reference TRBV2 and TRBJ2-7, the complete variable domain reads EPEVTQTPSHQVTQMGQEVILRCVPISNHLYFYWYRQILGQKVEFLVSFYNNEISEKSEIFDDQFSVERPDGSNFTLKIRSTKLEDSAMYFCASSGGQSSYEQYFGPGTRLTVT.

In nucleotides, the CDR3 is TGCGCCAGCAGCGTAGGGACAGGGTACGACGAGCAGTACTTC. Its protein product is CASSVGTGYDEQYF. This chain uses TRBV5-1 with TRBJ2-7; 9 bases match TRBD1. CDR3 length equals 14 residues. Germline loops: CDR1 SGHRS, CDR2 YFSETQ. The trim removed 4 bases at V and 5 bases at J, leaving 7 bases unmatched.

The rearrangement links TRBV7-2 to TRBJ2-5; D is unclear. In germline, CDR1 is SGHTA, CDR2 FQGNSA. There are 13 residues in the CDR3. Trimming shortened V by 4 bases and J by 1 base, and 7 bases separated the two germline ends. The CDR3 DNA follows: TGTGCCAGCAGCTATCTGGCCCAAGAGACCCAGTACTTC. Translated: CASSYLAQETQYF.

The J gene is TRBJ1-2, the V gene TRBV7-9; D might be TRBD1 (6 bases). V shed 2 bases and J shed 2 bases, with 18 bases lying between them. Germline V CDR1 and CDR2: SEHNR, FQNEAQ (reference sequence). The CDR3 is 17 amino acids. The CDR3 here is CASSLPYPGQINYGYTF. CDR3 sequence (DNA): TGTGCCAGCAGCTTACCCTATCCAGGACAGATCAACTATGGCTACACCTTC.

V gene TRBV9 combines with J gene TRBJ1-5; D not resolved. Looked up from germline, CDR1 is SGDLS and CDR2 is YYNGEE. Trimming cost V 0 bases and J 7 bases, with 11 bases left between them. The CDR3 totals 14 residues. CDR3 DNA: TGTGCCAGCAGCGTAGGCCCCTCCACACAGCCCCAGCATTTT. Residues: CASSVGPSTQPQHF.

The CDR3 DNA reads TGTGCCAGCAGCCCATCCCGGGGGAGCTCCTACGAGCAGTACTTC. Its translation: CASSPSRGSSYEQYF. The genes are TRBV7-2 and TRBJ2-7; D might be TRBD2 (6 bases). The CDR3 totals 15 residues. Germline-derived CDR1 and CDR2 are SGHTA and FQGNSA. Trimming left V 5 bases short and J 0 bases short, with 14 bases between.

CDR3 DNA sequence: TGTGCCAGCAGGATACCGGGACAGGGTCGAAACATTCAGTACTTC. Translating gives CASRIPGQGRNIQYF. This chain joins TRBV6-1 and TRBJ2-4; TRBD1 aligns across 9 bases. Trimming cost V 6 bases and J 6 bases; bases outside gene matches: 9. Germline assignment: CDR1 MNHNS and CDR2 SASEGT. This CDR3 spans 15 amino acids.